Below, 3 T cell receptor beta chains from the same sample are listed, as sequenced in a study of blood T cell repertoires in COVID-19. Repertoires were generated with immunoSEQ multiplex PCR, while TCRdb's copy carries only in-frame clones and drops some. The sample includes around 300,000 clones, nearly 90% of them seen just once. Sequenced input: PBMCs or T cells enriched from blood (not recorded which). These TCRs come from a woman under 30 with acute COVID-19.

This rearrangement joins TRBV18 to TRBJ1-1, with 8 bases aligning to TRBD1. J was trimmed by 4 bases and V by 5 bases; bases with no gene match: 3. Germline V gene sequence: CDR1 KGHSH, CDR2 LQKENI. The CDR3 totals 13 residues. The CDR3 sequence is CASSSTGGTEAFF. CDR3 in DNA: TGTGCCAGCTCATCTACAGGGGGCACTGAAGCTTTCTTT.

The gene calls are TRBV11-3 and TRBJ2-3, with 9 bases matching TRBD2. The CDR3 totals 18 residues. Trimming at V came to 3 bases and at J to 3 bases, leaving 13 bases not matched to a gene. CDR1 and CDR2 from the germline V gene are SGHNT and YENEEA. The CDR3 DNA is TGTGCCAGCAGCTTGGAAGCTAGCGGGATCAGGGGGACAGATACGCAGTATTTT. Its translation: CASSLEASGIRGTDTQYF.

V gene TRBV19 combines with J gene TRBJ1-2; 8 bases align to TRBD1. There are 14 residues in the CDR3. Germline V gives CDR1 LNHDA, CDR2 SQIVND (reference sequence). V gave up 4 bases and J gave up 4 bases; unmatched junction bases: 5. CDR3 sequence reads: CASSTDRAGYGYTF. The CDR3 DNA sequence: TGTGCCAGTAGTACGGACAGGGCGGGCTATGGCTACACCTTC.